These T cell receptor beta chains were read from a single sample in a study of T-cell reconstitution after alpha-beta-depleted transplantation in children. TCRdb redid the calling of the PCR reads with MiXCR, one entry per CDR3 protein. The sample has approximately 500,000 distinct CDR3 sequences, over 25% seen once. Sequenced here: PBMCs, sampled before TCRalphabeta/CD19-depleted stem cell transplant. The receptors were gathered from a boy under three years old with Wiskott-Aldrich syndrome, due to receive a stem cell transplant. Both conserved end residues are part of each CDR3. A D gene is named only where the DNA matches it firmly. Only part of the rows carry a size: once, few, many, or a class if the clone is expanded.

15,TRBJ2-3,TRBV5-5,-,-,TGTGCCAGCAGCCCTGCCCCTTTGGGAGGAGATACGCAGTATTTT,CASSPAPLGGDTQYF
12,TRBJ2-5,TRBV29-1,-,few,TGCAGCGTTGGTGGCGGTGCAGAGACCCAGTACTTC,CSVGGGAETQYF
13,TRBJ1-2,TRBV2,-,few,TGTGCCAGCAGTGTACGGACTAACTATGGCTACACCTTC,CASSVRTNYGYTF
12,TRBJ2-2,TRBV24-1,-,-,TGTGCCACCAGCACAGGGACCGGGGAGCTGTTTTTT,CATSTGTGELFF
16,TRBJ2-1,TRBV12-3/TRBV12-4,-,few,TGTGCCAGCAGTTTAGCTTTGGTCGGCTTCTACAATGAGCAGTTCTTC,CASSLALVGFYNEQFF
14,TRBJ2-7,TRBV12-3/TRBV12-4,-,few,TGTGCCAGCAGTTTATCCCAGTGGTCGGGGGAGCAGTACTTC,CASSLSQWSGEQYF
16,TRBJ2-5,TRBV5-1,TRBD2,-,TGCGCCAGCAGCTTGGCCGGGCGGGAGGGCCAGGAGACCCAGTACTTC,CASSLAGREGQETQYF
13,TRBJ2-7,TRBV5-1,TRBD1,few,TGCGCCAGCAGTCCCGACAGGGCACTTAAGCAGTACTTC,CASSPDRALKQYF
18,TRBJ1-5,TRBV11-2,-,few,TGTGCCAGCAGCTTAGATCCCGGGGCGCGGGAGGGGAATCAGCCCCAGCATTTT,CASSLDPGAREGNQPQHF
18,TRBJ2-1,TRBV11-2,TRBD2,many,TGTGCCAGCAGCTTAGATTTAAAGCGCGGGAGCTCCTACAATGAGCAGTTCTTC,CASSLDLKRGSSYNEQFF
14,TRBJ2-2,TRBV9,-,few,TGTGCCAGCAGCGTAGGCAGGGCCACCGGGGAGCTGTTTTTT,CASSVGRATGELFF
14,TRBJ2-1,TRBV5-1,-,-,TGCGCCAGCAGCTTGCGGGGGACCTACAATGAGCAGTTCTTC,CASSLRGTYNEQFF
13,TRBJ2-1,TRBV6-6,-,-,TGTGCCAGCAGTTACTCGATAGTTGGCTCCCAGTTCTTC,CASSYSIVGSQFF